The TCR beta chain under discussion was sequenced for a study of cytomegalovirus exposure and HLA in healthy donors. At the level of the study: Samples from HLA-typed donors yielded about 85 million unique TCRs in an early data release. Findings and limits, study-wide: In vitro experiments confirmed that three CMV-associated chains were specific for CMV antigens.

This CDR3 region has 14 residues. CDR1 and CDR2 (germline): SQVTM, ANQGSEA. J gave up 5 bases and V 7 bases, and 11 bases lay outside the gene matches. Remarks on this clone: The antigen remains unidentified.

In the PCR, 60 Vbeta and 13 Jbeta primers were used. Sequencing was performed with immunoSEQ multiplex PCR; in TCRdb, only in-frame clones are kept and a portion is missing. The data show 150,000 to 200,000 clones, with around 79% seen just once and 6% to 8% held by the top ten. Sequencing was done on a sample of PBMCs. The J gene is TRBJ1-2, the V gene TRBV29-1, with 9 nucleotides matching TRBD1. This receptor was identified in a male donor in good health and CMV-seropositive. The CDR3 region is CSASRQGDTYGYTF. As DNA, the CDR3 is TGCAGCGCCTCCCGACAGGGGGACACATATGGCTACACCTTC.